This paragraph covers one TCR beta chain sequence. From the PCR reads, TCRdb called clonotypes with MiXCR, one entry per CDR3 protein. This sample carries about 640,000 distinct CDR3 sequences, 20% of them seen once, and the ten largest clones take roughly 0.85%. These data belong to a study of molecular identifiers for immune sequencing clone quantification. The sample consisted of naive CD8+ T cells from blood, with Jurkat cell RNA spiked in. The subset was: FACS-sorted CD8+CD4-CCR7+CD45RA+ naive T cells. The sequence was collected from a human donor in good health. Some libraries in this study had Jurkat cell RNA spiked in.

The DNA of the CDR3 is TGTGCCAGCAGTATGGGTATTGTCGAGCAGTACTTC. Translated, it gives CASSMGIVEQYF. The chain is built from TRBV5-6 and TRBJ2-7; D is ambiguous. The CDR3 has 12 residues. Trimming shortened V by 5 bases and J by 6 bases, and 12 bases separated the two germline ends. Germline-derived CDR1 and CDR2 are SGHDT and YYEEEE.